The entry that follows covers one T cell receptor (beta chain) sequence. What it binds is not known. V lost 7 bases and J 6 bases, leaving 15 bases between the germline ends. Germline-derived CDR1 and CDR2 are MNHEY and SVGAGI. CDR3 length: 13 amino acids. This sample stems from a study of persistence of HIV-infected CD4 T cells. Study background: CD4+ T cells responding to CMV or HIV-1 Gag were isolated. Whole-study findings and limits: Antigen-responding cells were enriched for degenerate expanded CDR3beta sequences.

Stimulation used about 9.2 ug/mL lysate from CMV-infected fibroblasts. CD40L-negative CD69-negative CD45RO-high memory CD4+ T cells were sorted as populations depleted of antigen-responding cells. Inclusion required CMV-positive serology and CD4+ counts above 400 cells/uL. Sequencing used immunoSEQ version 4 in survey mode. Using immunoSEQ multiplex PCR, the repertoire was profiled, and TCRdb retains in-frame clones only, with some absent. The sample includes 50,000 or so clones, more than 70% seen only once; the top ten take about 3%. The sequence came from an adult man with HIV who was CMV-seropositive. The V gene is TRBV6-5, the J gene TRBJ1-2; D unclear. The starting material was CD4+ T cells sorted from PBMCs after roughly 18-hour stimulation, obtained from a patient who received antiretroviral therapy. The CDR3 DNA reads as TGTGCCAGCACCCCCGACCCGGGCCATGGCTACACCTTC. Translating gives CASTPDPGHGYTF.